This T cell receptor (beta chain) appears in the sequencing data of a study of regulatory T cells in long-lasting Graves disease. The CDR3 covers 11 residues. Trimming removed 0 bases from V and 10 bases from J, with 6 bases in between. The germline gives CDR1 SGHDN, CDR2 FVKESK. This clonotype appeared a few times. According to the study, TCR beta libraries were built with iRepertoire HTBI primers and CDR3-region Arm-PCR. TCRdb re-called the multiplex PCR reads through MiXCR, storing one row per CDR3 protein. The table shows approximately 360,000 distinct CDR3 sequences, with approximately 25% occurring only once. Stated time point: persistent/refractory GD, antithyroid drugs over 5 years with positive TRAb. The TCR library was prepared using RNA isolated from PBMCs.

The source was peripheral blood mononuclear cells (PBMCs), collected when the disease was refractory, from a patient treated with antithyroid drugs. This chain joins TRBV14 and TRBJ1-2, with D unclear. This clonotype was sampled from a woman aged 40 to 49 with Graves disease. CDR3 in DNA: TGTGCCAGCAGCCAAGATTTTACCTACACCTTC. Translated: CASSQDFTYTF.